The 24 T cell receptor beta chains reported below all come from one sample, sequenced in a study of T cell responses to AZD1222 COVID-19 vaccine. Here immunoSEQ multiplex PCR was the method, and the copy in TCRdb shows in-frame clones only, minus some. The sample consists of around 140,000 clones, approximately 84% of them appearing once. The material sequenced was peripheral blood, taken on day 0 of AZD1222 vaccination. The receptors here all came from an adult in good health.

The chain combines TRBV2 with TRBJ2-1; 8 bases are shared with TRBD2. The germline V gene has CDR1 SNHLY and CDR2 FYNNEI. The CDR3 runs to 15 residues. After removal of 3 bases from V and 8 bases from J, the junction contained 9 bases not matched to a gene. CDR3 loop: CASSEGRGDFDEQFF. The CDR3, as DNA: TGTGCCAGCAGTGAGGGGCGGGGGGACTTCGATGAGCAGTTCTTC.

V usage is TRBV5-4 and J usage is TRBJ1-2, with 8 bases aligning to TRBD1. After removal of 4 bases from V and 7 bases from J, the junction contained 6 bases not matched to a gene. Germline-derived CDR1 and CDR2 are SGHNT and YYREEE (reference sequence). CDR3 length: 13 amino acids. The DNA for the CDR3 is TGTGCCAGCAGCCCGCGACAGGGGCTTGGCTACACCTTC. Protein sequence: CASSPRQGLGYTF. The variable domain in full, completed from reference TRBV5-4 and TRBJ1-2, reads ETGVTQSPTHLIKTRGQQVTLRCSSQSGHNTVSWYQQALGQGPQFIFQYYREEENGRGNFPPRFSGLQFPNYSSELNVNALELDDSALYLCASSPRQGLGYTFGSGTRLTVV.

The chain links TRBV11-2 to TRBJ2-3; no clear D. The V and J ends lost 3 bases and 3 bases respectively, with 7 bases between them. CDR3 length equals 13 residues. The germline V gene encodes CDR1 SGHAT and CDR2 FQNNGV. This CDR3 reads CASSFRRTDTQYF. In DNA form, the CDR3 reads TGTGCCAGCAGCTTTCGCAGAACAGATACGCAGTATTTT.

The chain couples TRBV3-1 (or the pseudogene TRBV3-2) to TRBJ1-1, with D perhaps matching TRBD1 (6 bases). V was shortened by 6 bases and J by 8 bases, with 10 bases between the two germline ends. Germline loops: CDR1 LGHDT, CDR2 YNNKEL (reference sequence). The CDR3 extends over 11 amino acids. CDR3 amino acids: CASRGAAEAFF. CDR3 sequence (DNA): TGTGCCAGCAGGGGGGCCGCGGAAGCTTTCTTT.

The V gene is TRBV5-1, the J gene TRBJ1-6; D is uncertain. The ends were cut back, 4 bases at V and 8 bases at J, with 13 bases in the middle. CDR1 and CDR2 from the germline V gene are SGHRS and YFSETQ. This CDR3 region has 14 residues. The CDR3 here is CASSLAAGDSPLHF. The DNA for the CDR3 is TGCGCCAGCAGCCTAGCAGCAGGTGATTCACCCCTCCACTTT.

In its sample, this clone is hyperexpanded. V usage is TRBV9 and J usage is TRBJ2-5; 9 bases map to TRBD2. Per germline, CDR1 SGDLS and CDR2 YYNGEE. Trimming cost V 1 base and J 2 bases; bases outside gene matches: 9. This CDR3 comprises 17 residues. Here the CDR3 DNA reads TGTGCCAGCAGCGTAAGGCGGGGGGGTCCCTTACAAGAGACCCAGTACTTC. Amino acids: CASSVRRGGPLQETQYF.

The chain recombines TRBV9 with TRBJ2-5; D is possibly TRBD1 (6 bases). Trimming removed 0 bases from V and 4 bases from J, with 10 bases in between. Germline CDR1 and CDR2: SGDLS and YYNGEE. The CDR3 runs to 14 residues. The DNA of the CDR3 is TGTGCCAGCAGCGTAGGGGGGCGCGGAGAGACCCAGTACTTC. It specifies CASSVGGRGETQYF.

The rearrangement uses TRBV25-1 and TRBJ2-5, with a possible D match to TRBD2 (5 bases). Germline CDR1 and CDR2: MGHDK and SYGVNS. The CDR3 has 12 amino acids. V lost 9 bases and J lost 5, with 13 bases in between. CDR3 coding DNA: TGTGCCAGTGGGAGAAGAGGGGAGACCCAGTACTTC. Translating it yields CASGRRGETQYF.

To note about this clone: Mismatch with germline at one junction end may stem from a read error. CDR3 coding DNA: TGTGCCTGGCGGACAGGCAGGAATGGGTACACCTTC. Encoded protein: CAWRTGRNGYTF. V is TRBV30 and J is TRBJ1-2, with 7 bases fitting TRBD1. There are 12 residues in the CDR3. The germline V gene has CDR1 GTSNPN and CDR2 SVGIG (reference sequence).

This sequence joins TRBV6-5 and TRBJ1-3; D not certain. V was clipped by 6 bases and J by 3 bases, with 12 bases between them. This CDR3 region has 14 residues. Per germline, CDR1 MNHEY and CDR2 SVGAGI. The CDR3 nucleotides are TGTGCCAGCAGCCTAAACAGCCTTGGAAACACCATATATTTT. As protein: CASSLNSLGNTIYF.

V gene TRBV6-5 combines with J gene TRBJ2-5, with D unclear. Trimming left V 5 bases short and J 0 bases short, with 10 bases between. Germline values: CDR1 MNHEY, CDR2 SVGAGI. CDR3 length equals 14 residues. Here the CDR3 DNA reads TGTGCCAGCAGTAGACGGAACTACCAAGAGACCCAGTACTTC. It is translated as CASSRRNYQETQYF.

The chain joins TRBV10-1 to TRBJ2-7, with D hard to call. V lost 5 bases to trimming and J lost 3 bases, with 11 bases between them. The V gene's germline CDR1 is WNHNN and CDR2 SYGVQD (reference sequence). The CDR3 has 13 residues. CDR3 coding DNA: TGCGCCAGCAGTCCAGGACCTGACTACGAGCAGTACTTC. It codes for CASSPGPDYEQYF.

The CDR3 here is CASSPHFGQGANEKLFF. The CDR3, as DNA: TGTGCCAGCAGCCCACACTTCGGACAGGGGGCAAATGAAAAACTGTTTTTT. This chain joins TRBV3-1 (or the pseudogene TRBV3-2) and TRBJ1-4, with 11 bases matching TRBD1. V lost 4 bases, J lost 5 bases, and 9 bases stayed unmatched. This CDR3 region has 17 residues. Germline assignment: CDR1 LGHDT and CDR2 YNNKEL (reference sequence).

This chain uses TRBV10-3 with TRBJ1-5, with TRBD1 matching 7 bases. The V gene's germline CDR1 is ENHRY and CDR2 SYGVKD. The ends lost 4 bases at V and 6 bases at J; junction bases unmatched: 9. The CDR3 length is 15 residues. CDR3 region: CAISVGGGLGQPQHF. The CDR3 DNA is TGTGCCATCAGTGTAGGAGGGGGCCTAGGTCAGCCCCAGCATTTT.

This chain links TRBV28 with TRBJ1-2; D perhaps matches TRBD1 (5 bases). The CDR3 runs to 13 residues. Per the germline V gene, CDR1 is MDHEN and CDR2 is SYDVKM. V shed 2 bases and J shed 8 bases, with 12 bases lying between them. CDR3 amino acids: CASSLGGPLGYTF. The CDR3 DNA is TGTGCCAGCAGTTTAGGGGGTCCCCTCGGCTACACCTTC.

The V call is TRBV7-2, the J call TRBJ1-5; 7 positions agree with TRBD1. With 5 bases clipped from V and 4 bases from J, the junction kept 8 bases outside the gene matches. Germline V gene lookup returns CDR1 SGHTA and CDR2 FQGNSA. This CDR3 is 15 amino acids long. CDR3 sequence (DNA): TGTGCCAGCAGCCTCACAGGGGCTAGAAATCAGCCCCAGCATTTT. Translation: CASSLTGARNQPQHF.

The chain combines TRBV6-1 with TRBJ1-2; maybe TRBD1 (6 bases). CDR3 length equals 17 residues. From germline, CDR1 is MNHNS and CDR2 SASEGT. Trimming pared 0 bases from V and 6 bases from J, leaving 20 bases between. The CDR3 spells CASSEAPNRGAEDGYTF. The DNA for the CDR3 is TGTGCCAGCAGTGAAGCGCCTAATCGGGGGGCGGAAGATGGCTACACCTTC.

This chain uses TRBV3-1 (or the pseudogene TRBV3-2) with TRBJ1-2, with D possibly TRBD1 on 5 matching bases. The CDR3 consists of 13 residues. Germline-derived CDR1 and CDR2 are LGHDT and YNNKEL (reference sequence). Trimming removed 8 bases from V and 5 bases from J, with 15 bases in between. CDR3 sequence reads: CASAPRWGYGYTF. In DNA, the CDR3 is TGTGCCAGCGCGCCTAGATGGGGGTATGGCTACACCTTC.

The rearrangement joins TRBV12-3 or TRBV12-4 to TRBJ1-6, with D possibly TRBD1 on 5 matching bases. Between the trimmed V and J ends, which lost 2 bases and 11 bases, there was a span of 7 bases. The CDR3 contains 12 residues. The CDR3 loop reads CASSLRGPPLHF. The CDR3, as DNA: TGTGCCAGCAGTTTAAGGGGTCCACCCCTCCACTTT.

This sequence joins TRBV28 and TRBJ1-5; weak D call: TRBD1 (5 bases). There are 15 residues in the CDR3. Trimming cost V 3 bases and J 4 bases, with 13 bases left between them. Per the germline V gene, CDR1 is MDHEN and CDR2 is SYDVKM. The CDR3 DNA reads as TGTGCCAGCAGTTTGGGGGATCGGGAGAATCAGCCCCAGCATTTT. This translates into CASSLGDRENQPQHF.

This chain uses TRBV7-2 with TRBJ2-7; 9 bases line up with TRBD2. The V and J ends lost 5 bases and 6 bases, in that order; junction bases with no gene match: 8. This CDR3 has 14 residues. Germline CDR1 and CDR2: SGHTA and FQGNSA. In DNA form, the CDR3 reads TGTGCCAGCAGCCGGGCGGGGGGGCCACGCGAGCAGTACTTC. Its protein product is CASSRAGGPREQYF.

The chain has TRBV13 and TRBJ1-3; no definite D call. This CDR3 has 15 residues. Trimming took off 5 bases at V and 0 bases at J, with 11 bases between the two ends. The V gene's germline CDR1 is PRHDT and CDR2 FYEKMQ (reference sequence). CDR3 DNA sequence: TGTGCCAGCAGCCCCGGCCTATTCTCTGGAAACACCATATATTTT. Protein: CASSPGLFSGNTIYF.

This chain links TRBV18 with TRBJ1-1; 8 bases agree with TRBD1. V dropped 6 bases and J dropped 7; count of bases not matched to a gene: 10. The germline CDR1 and CDR2 sequences are KGHSH and LQKENI. The CDR3 runs 14 residues. CDR3 sequence reads: CASSPAGTGFEAFF. For the CDR3, the DNA is TGTGCCAGCTCCCCCGCCGGGACAGGCTTTGAAGCTTTCTTT.

This chain uses TRBV5-8 with TRBJ2-5, with D maybe TRBD2 (5 bases). There are 14 residues in the CDR3. V lost 4 bases and J 7 bases, leaving 17 bases between the germline ends. The germline CDR1 and CDR2 sequences are SGHTS and YDEGEE. This CDR3 reads CASSRGRAIGTQYF. The CDR3 nucleotides are TGTGCCAGCAGCCGAGGGCGTGCCATTGGGACCCAGTACTTC. The full variable domain, rest sourced from reference TRBV5-8 and TRBJ2-5, is EAGVTQSPTHLIKTRGQQATLRCSPISGHTSVYWYQQALGLGLQFLLWYDEGEERNRGNFPPRFSGRQFPNYSSELNVNALELEDSALYLCASSRGRAIGTQYFGPGTRLLVL.